This T cell receptor (beta chain) was sequenced for a study of cytomegalovirus exposure and HLA in healthy donors. The study's findings and limits: Follow-up analysis later connected one missense variant in DCLRE1C with trimming of TCR beta V- and J-genes.

PCR amplification relied on 60 Vbeta primers (plus 13 Jbeta primers). Only in-frame clones appear in the TCRdb table, and some are missing; sequencing was by immunoSEQ multiplex PCR. The table records around 180,000 clones, more than 65% of them present only once. Germline CDR1 SGHDT, CDR2 YYEEEE. The CDR3 is 15 residues long. V lost 4 bases, J lost 8 bases, and 16 bases lay in between. On this clone: Its antigen is currently unknown.

The chain recombines TRBV5-6 with TRBJ1-6, with D perhaps TRBD1 (6 bases). The clonotype was recovered from a girl aged 2 to 9 in good health and CMV-seropositive. Sequencing input: PBMCs. The CDR3 region is CASSVSVQGYSPLHF. The CDR3 DNA reads as TGTGCCAGCAGCGTGTCGGTACAGGGTTATTCACCCCTCCACTTT.